A single count supports the clone carrying this TCR beta chain. Its antigen is not known. These data come from a study of identical twins. Findings and limits, study-wide: Twin pairs had excess sharing that was weaker in beta out-of-frame sequences.

Through template switching, a universal primer site was introduced, and the cDNA contained unique molecular identifiers. TCRdb fed the 5' RACE reads into MiXCR, producing one record per CDR3 protein. Among roughly 1,500,000 distinct CDR3 sequences listed, about 32% were seen once. Germline CDR1 is DFQATT and CDR2 is SNEGSKA (reference sequence). This CDR3 comprises 15 residues. J gave up 6 bases and V 0 bases, and 10 bases lay outside the gene matches. The sequenced sample consisted of cord blood. This chain joins TRBV20-1 and TRBJ2-7; 8 bases line up with TRBD1. This receptor was obtained from a newborn girl in good health. CDR3 coding DNA: TGCAGTGCTAGAGATGTAGCAGGGGGCGCATCCGAGCAGTACTTC. Its translation: CSARDVAGGASEQYF.